The 5 T cell receptor beta chains reported below all come from one sample, sequenced in a study of T cells after yellow fever vaccination. TCRdb re-called the 5' RACE reads through MiXCR, storing one row per CDR3 protein. This table holds tens of thousands of distinct CDR3 sequences, roughly 3.4% found once. Source: PBMCs, either bulk or a sorted T-cell subset (CD4+, CD8+, memory, or dextramer-sorted; not recorded which), taken about 41 days after the first yellow fever vaccination. Receptors were obtained from a man between 18 and 29 years old who received the YFV17D yellow fever vaccine.

This clonotype was detected ten times or more. This sequence joins TRBV15 and TRBJ1-2; D call uncertain. The germline V gene has CDR1 LNHNV and CDR2 YYDKDF (reference sequence). V lost 0 bases and J lost 4, with 9 bases in between. CDR3 length equals 14 residues. CDR3 bases: TGTGCCACCAGCAGAGATCGAATTTCCTATGGCTACACCTTC. Translated, it gives CATSRDRISYGYTF.

This clonotype was counted ten times or more. The rearrangement uses TRBV27 and TRBJ1-5; tentative D call: TRBD1 (5 bases). V shed 4 bases and J shed 0 bases, with 16 bases lying between them. The CDR3 has 17 residues. Germline CDR1 and CDR2: MNHEY and SMNVEV (reference sequence). The CDR3 is CASSYGTRGGSNQPQHF. The CDR3, as DNA: TGTGCCAGCAGTTACGGCACAAGGGGTGGTAGCAATCAGCCCCAGCATTTT.

This clonotype was observed many times. The V gene is TRBV19, the J gene TRBJ2-2, with 9 nucleotides matching TRBD1. Germline lookup yields CDR1 LNHDA and CDR2 SQIVND (reference sequence). CDR3 length equals 15 residues. V shed 5 bases and J 4 bases; nucleotides not matched to a gene: 5. This chain's CDR3 is CASSPQTGGTGELFF. The CDR3 coding sequence is TGTGCCAGTAGTCCCCAGACAGGGGGCACCGGGGAGCTGTTTTTT.

This clonotype was seen only once. The chain joins TRBV20-1 to TRBJ2-5; the D call may be TRBD1 or TRBD2 (6 bases each). The CDR3 covers 16 residues. The V gene's germline CDR1 is DFQATT and CDR2 SNEGSKA (reference sequence). Trimming left V 0 bases short and J 5 bases short, with 19 bases between. The CDR3 is CSARDSGRGPGETQYF. CDR3 in DNA: TGCAGTGCTAGAGATTCGGGTCGGGGGCCTGGGGAGACCCAGTACTTC.

This clonotype was recorded many times. This chain links TRBV2 with TRBJ1-1; D remains unclear. V lost 11 bases to trimming and J lost 0 bases, with 13 bases between them. This CDR3 has 13 residues. CDR1 and CDR2 from the germline V gene are SNHLY and FYNNEI. CDR3 coding DNA: TGTGCCGCTACCATCCGGGTGAACACTGAAGCTTTCTTT. Translation: CAATIRVNTEAFF.